This T cell receptor beta chain was recovered during a study of tumor and adjacent non-tumor tissue in lung cancer (dated by TCRdb to the late 2010s). Broadly, across the study: By cancer type, the cohort comprised 12 adenocarcinoma patients, 2 squamous cell carcinoma patients and 1 small cell lung cancer patient. The 15 enrolled patients, of whom roughly 10 were men and 5 were women, were aged roughly 31 to 85 years and were diagnosed with TNM stage I to III disease. The study compared bulk TCRbeta repertoires from lung tumor tissue and matched distant non-tumor lung tissue of about 14 lung cancer patients. Sequencing generated a total of roughly 130 million productive TCRbeta reads, averaging roughly 4.3 million reads per sample. About 30 paired specimens, one tumor and one normal lung sample per patient, were profiled by TCRbeta CDR3 sequencing.

RNA was isolated from bulk, unsorted tissue, and RNA quality was assessed with a NanoDrop ND-1000 and an Agilent 2100. Normal lung samples were distant non-tumor tissue taken more than 3 cm from the tumor edge. All donors had newly diagnosed lung cancer, had not received prior chemotherapy, and were admitted for thoracic surgery in China between August and November 2014. Patients with previous radiotherapy or chemotherapy, or with another concurrent cancer, were excluded from the study. Surgical tissue pieces of about 1-2.1 cm3 were preserved in RNAlater solution and were kept at -80 degrees C until use. CDR1 is given as SGHRS and CDR2 as YFSETQ, both from the germline V gene. From the cysteine through the phenylalanine, the CDR3 covers 16 amino acids. The kept DNA is CDR3 alone, 48 bases in frame from the first base. To prepare the library, multiplex PCR was applied. Sequencing used an Illumina HiSeq 2500. TCRbeta libraries were constructed through three rounds of nested PCR with primers (Table S4) according to protocols adapted from ARM-PCR. Before sequencing, PCR products in the 200-500 bp range were cut out of the gel and cleaned up using the QIAquick gel extraction kit. The paper's processing steps were these. Trimmomatic was used to clean the reads, FLASH was used to merge the reads into complete CDR3 sequences, and MiTCR was used to assign the reads to V(D)J germline segments. Clonal diversity was computed as the inverse Simpson's index with VDJtools. In-frame sequences lacking a premature stop codon were counted as productive reads. TCRdb redid the processing of the public reads, applying fastp at Q25 and MiXCR, and retained in-frame beta chains. Identical CDR3 protein sequences are pooled into one entry, listed with their most common genes and DNA. These V and J calls derive from TCRdb rather than the authors' analysis. In this sample the table shows 100,000 or so distinct CDR3 sequences, 80% of which occur a single time. The ten largest clonotypes hold about 29% of the sample.

The paper's findings and limits, for the study overall: The sequencing platform is not named in the methods, and unique molecular identifiers are not mentioned. A significantly larger cumulative share of the repertoire was made up by the top 100 clones in normal lung than in tumor tissue. The cohort had only about 15 patients, and the authors noted that larger samples and more detailed clinical data are needed. Significantly higher TCR diversity (inverse Simpson) was observed in tumor tissue than in normal lung tissue (approximately 430 vs 150, P = 0.0075, Mann-Whitney U test). TCR diversity was significantly higher in younger patients, and higher tumor TCR diversity was associated with shorter overall and disease-free survival. Because peripheral blood was not sequenced, blood TCRbeta repertoires in the lung cancer patients of the study were not examined.

About this clonotype: The antigen it binds to is not known. A read error may explain this, as a much larger clone is one base away.

This sequence uses TRBV5-1 and TRBJ2-1; 10 central bases correspond to TRBD2. The clonotype comes from a man in his 60s with small cell lung cancer. Source material: distant non-tumor lung tissue. The DNA reads as follows: TGCGCCAGCAGCTCCTTAGCGGGAGGCACCTACATTGAGCAGTTCTTC. Its product reads: CASSSLAGGTYIEQFF.